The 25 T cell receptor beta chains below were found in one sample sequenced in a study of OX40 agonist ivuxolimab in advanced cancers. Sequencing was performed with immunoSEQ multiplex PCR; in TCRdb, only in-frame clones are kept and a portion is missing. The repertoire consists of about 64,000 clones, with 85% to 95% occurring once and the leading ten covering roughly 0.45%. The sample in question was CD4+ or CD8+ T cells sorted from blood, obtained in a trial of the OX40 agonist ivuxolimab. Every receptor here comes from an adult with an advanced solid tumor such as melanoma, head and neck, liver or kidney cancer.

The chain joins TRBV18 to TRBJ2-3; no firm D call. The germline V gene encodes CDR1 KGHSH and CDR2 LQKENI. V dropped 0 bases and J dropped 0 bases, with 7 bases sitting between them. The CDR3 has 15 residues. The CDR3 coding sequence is TGTGCCAGCTCACCACCAGGCGCTAGCACAGATACGCAGTATTTT. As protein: CASSPPGASTDTQYF.

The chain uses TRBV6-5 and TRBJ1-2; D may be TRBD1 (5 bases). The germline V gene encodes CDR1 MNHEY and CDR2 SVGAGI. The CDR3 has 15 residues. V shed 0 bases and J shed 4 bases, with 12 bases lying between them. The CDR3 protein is CASSYSYRNSYGYTF. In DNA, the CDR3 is TGTGCCAGCAGTTACTCCTACAGGAATAGCTATGGCTACACCTTC.

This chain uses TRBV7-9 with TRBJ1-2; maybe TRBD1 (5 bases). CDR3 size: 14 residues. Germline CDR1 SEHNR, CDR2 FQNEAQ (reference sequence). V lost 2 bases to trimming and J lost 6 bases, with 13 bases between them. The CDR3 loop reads CASSLMGGDHGYTF. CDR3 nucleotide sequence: TGTGCCAGCAGCTTAATGGGGGGAGATCATGGCTACACCTTC.

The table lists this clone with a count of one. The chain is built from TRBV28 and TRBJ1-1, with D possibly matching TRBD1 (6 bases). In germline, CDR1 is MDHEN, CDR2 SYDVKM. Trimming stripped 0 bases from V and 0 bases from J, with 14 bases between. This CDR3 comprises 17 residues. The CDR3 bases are TGTGCCAGCAGTTTATGGATCACAGGGACCGTGAACACTGAAGCTTTCTTT. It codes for CASSLWITGTVNTEAFF.

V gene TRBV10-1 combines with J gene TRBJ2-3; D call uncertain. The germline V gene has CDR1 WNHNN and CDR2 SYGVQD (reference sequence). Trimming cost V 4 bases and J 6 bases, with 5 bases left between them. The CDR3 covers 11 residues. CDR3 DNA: TGCGCCAGCAGTGTTGGGGATACGCAGTATTTT. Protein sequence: CASSVGDTQYF.

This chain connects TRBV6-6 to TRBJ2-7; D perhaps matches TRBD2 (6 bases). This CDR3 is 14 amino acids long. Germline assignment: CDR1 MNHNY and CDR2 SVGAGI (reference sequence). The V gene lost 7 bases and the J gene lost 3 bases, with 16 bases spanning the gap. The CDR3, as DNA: TGTGCCAGCAAACCTCGGGACTCAAGCTACGAGCAGTACTTC. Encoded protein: CASKPRDSSYEQYF.

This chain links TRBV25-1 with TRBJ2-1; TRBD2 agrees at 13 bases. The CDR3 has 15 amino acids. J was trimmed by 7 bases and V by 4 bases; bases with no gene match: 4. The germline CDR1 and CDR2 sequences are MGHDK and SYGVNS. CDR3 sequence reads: CASSGTSGSGNEQFF. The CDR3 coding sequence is TGTGCCAGCAGTGGGACTAGCGGGAGTGGGAATGAGCAGTTCTTC.

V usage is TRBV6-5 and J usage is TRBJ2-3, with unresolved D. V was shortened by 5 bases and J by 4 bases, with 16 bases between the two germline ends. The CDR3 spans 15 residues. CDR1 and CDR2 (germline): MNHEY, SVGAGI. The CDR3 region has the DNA TGTGCCAGCAGTCAGGATGGATGGAGCGCAGATACGCAGTATTTT. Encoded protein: CASSQDGWSADTQYF.

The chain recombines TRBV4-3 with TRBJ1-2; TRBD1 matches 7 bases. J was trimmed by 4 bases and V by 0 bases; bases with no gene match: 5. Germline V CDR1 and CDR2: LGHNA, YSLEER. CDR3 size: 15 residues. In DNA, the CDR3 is TGCGCCAGCAGCCAAGATGGACAGGTCGGCTATGGCTACACCTTC. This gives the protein CASSQDGQVGYGYTF.

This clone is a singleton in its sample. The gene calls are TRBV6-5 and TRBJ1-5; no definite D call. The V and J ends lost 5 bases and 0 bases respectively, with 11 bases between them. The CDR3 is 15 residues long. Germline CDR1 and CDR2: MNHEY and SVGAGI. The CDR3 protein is CASSPQSHSNQPQHF. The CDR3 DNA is TGTGCCAGCAGTCCCCAAAGTCATAGCAATCAGCCCCAGCATTTT.

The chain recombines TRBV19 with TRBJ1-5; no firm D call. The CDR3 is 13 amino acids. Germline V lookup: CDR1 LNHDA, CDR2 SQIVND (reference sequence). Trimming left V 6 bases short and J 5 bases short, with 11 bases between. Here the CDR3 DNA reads TGTGCCAGTAGCCCCGGGCATGATCAGCCCCAGCATTTT. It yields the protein CASSPGHDQPQHF.

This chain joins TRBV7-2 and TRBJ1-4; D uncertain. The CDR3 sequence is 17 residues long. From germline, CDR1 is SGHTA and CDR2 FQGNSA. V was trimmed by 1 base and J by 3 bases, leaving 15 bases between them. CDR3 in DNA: TGTGCCAGCAGCTTAGTAGGGTTAAGTATAGCTAATGAAAAACTGTTTTTT. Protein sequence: CASSLVGLSIANEKLFF.

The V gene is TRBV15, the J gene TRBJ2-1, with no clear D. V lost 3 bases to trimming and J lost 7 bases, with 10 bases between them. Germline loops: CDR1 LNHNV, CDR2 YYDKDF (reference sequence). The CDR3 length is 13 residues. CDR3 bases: TGTGCCACCAGCAGCCGTCGACCTAATGAGCAGTTCTTC. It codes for CATSSRRPNEQFF.

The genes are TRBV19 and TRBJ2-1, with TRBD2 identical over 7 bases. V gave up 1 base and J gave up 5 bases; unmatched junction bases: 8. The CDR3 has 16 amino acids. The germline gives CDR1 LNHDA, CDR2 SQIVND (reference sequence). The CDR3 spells CASSIGGGRADNEQFF. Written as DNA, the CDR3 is TGTGCCAGTAGTATAGGTGGAGGGAGGGCCGACAATGAGCAGTTCTTC.

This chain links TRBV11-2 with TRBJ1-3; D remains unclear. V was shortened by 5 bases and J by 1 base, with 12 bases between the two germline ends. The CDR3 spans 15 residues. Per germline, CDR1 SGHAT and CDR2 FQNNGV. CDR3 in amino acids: CASSPLLGSGNTIYF. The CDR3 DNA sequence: TGTGCCAGCAGCCCGCTGTTGGGTTCTGGAAACACCATATATTTT.

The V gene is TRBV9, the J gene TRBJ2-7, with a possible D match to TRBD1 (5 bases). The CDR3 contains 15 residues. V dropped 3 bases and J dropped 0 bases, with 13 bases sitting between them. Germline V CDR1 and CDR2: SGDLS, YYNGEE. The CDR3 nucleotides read TGTGCCAGCAGCGAAGGGGTTCGGAGCTCCTACGAGCAGTACTTC. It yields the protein CASSEGVRSSYEQYF.

As DNA, the CDR3 is TGTGCCTGGAGTCTCCAGAGTGCTGGAAACACCATATATTTT. Translation gives CAWSLQSAGNTIYF. V and J are TRBV30 and TRBJ1-3; D uncertain. Germline values: CDR1 GTSNPN, CDR2 SVGIG (reference sequence). Trimming took off 2 bases at V and 2 bases at J, with 10 bases between the two ends. The CDR3 is made up of 14 amino acids.

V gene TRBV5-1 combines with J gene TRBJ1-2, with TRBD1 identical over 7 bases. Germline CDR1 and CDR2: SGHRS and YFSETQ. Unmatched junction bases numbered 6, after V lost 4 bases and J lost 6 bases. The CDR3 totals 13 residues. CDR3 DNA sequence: TGCGCCAGCAGCCTCGACAGGGAGGATGGCTACACCTTC. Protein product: CASSLDREDGYTF.

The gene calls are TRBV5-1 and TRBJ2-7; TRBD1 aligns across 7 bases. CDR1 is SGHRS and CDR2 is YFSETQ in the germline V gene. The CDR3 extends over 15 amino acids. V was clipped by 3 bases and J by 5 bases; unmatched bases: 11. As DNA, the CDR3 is TGCGCCAGCAGCTCGGACCGACAGGGTCACGACGAGCAGTACTTC. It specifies CASSSDRQGHDEQYF.

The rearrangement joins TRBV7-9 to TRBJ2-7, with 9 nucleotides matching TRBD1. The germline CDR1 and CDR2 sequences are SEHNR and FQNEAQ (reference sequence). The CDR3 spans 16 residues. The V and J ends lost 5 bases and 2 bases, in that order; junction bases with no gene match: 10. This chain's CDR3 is CASSETRTGVAYEQYF. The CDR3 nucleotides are TGTGCCAGCAGCGAGACACGGACAGGGGTGGCCTACGAGCAGTACTTC.

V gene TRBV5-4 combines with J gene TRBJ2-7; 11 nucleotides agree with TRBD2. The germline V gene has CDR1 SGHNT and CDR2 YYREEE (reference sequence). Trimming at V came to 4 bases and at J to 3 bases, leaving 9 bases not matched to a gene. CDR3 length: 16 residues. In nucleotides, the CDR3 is TGTGCCAGCAGCCCGGGCGGGACTAGCGGTCGCTACGAGCAGTACTTC. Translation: CASSPGGTSGRYEQYF.

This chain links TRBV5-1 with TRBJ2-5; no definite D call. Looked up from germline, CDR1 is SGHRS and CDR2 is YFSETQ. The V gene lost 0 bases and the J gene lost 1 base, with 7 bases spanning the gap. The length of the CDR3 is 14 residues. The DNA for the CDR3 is TGCGCCAGCAGCTTGGGAGCTAGCCAAGAGACCCAGTACTTC. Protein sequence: CASSLGASQETQYF.

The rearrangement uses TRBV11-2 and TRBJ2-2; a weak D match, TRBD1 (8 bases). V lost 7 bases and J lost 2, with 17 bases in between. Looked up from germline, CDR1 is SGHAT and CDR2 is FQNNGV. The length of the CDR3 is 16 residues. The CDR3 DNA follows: TGTGCCAGCAACCCAAGCGGGACAGGAAACACCGGGGAGCTGTTTTTT. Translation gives CASNPSGTGNTGELFF. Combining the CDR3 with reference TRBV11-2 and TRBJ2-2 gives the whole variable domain EAGVAQSPRYKIIEKRQSVAFWCNPISGHATLYWYQQILGQGPKLLIQFQNNGVVDDSQLPKDRFSAERLKGVDSTLKIQPAKLEDSAVYLCASNPSGTGNTGELFFGEGSRLTVL.

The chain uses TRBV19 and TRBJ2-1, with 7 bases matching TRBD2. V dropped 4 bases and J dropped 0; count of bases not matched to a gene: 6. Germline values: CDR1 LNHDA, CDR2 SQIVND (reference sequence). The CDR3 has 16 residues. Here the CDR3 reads CASSNLAESSYNEQFF. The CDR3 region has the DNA TGTGCCAGTAGTAATCTAGCGGAGAGCTCCTACAATGAGCAGTTCTTC.

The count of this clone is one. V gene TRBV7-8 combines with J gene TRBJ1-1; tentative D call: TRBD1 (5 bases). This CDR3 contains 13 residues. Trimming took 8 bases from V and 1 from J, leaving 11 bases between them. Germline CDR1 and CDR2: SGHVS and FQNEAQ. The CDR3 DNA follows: TGTGCCAGCGGAAGACAGAGGAACACTGAAGCTTTCTTT. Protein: CASGRQRNTEAFF.